This T cell receptor (beta chain) was recorded in a study of Graves' ophthalmopathy and Graves' hyperthyroidism. Trimming cost V 6 bases and J 2 bases; bases outside gene matches: 13. Germline V gives CDR1 SGHVS, CDR2 FQNEAQ. This CDR3 region has 17 residues. This clonotype showed up just once. RNA transcripts were the template, and TCR beta CDR3 regions were amplified from them. Second-round multiplex PCR came after first-round RT-PCR with HTBI primers. TCRdb re-called the multiplex PCR reads with MiXCR, one entry per CDR3 protein. Of 57,000 or so distinct CDR3 sequences in the sample, more than 40% were seen once.

This clonotype was sampled from an adult woman with Graves' ophthalmopathy. The source material was peripheral blood. This rearrangement joins TRBV7-8 to TRBJ1-2; 9 bases line up with TRBD1. The CDR3 is CASRFGTGSQPNYGYTF. The CDR3 DNA sequence: TGTGCCAGCAGGTTCGGGACAGGGAGCCAACCCAACTATGGCTACACCTTC.